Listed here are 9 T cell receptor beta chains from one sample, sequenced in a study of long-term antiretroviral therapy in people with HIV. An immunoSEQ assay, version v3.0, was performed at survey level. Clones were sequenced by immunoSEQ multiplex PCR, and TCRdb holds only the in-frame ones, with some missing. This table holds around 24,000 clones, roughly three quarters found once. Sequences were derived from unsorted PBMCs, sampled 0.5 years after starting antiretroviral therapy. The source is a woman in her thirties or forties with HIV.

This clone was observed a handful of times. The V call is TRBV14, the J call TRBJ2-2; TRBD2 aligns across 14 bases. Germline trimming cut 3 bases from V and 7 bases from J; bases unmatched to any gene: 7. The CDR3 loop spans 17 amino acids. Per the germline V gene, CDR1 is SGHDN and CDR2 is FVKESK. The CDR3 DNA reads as TGTGCCAGCAGCCACCGACTAGCGGGGGGGATTGGCGGGGAGCTGTTTTTT. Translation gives CASSHRLAGGIGGELFF.

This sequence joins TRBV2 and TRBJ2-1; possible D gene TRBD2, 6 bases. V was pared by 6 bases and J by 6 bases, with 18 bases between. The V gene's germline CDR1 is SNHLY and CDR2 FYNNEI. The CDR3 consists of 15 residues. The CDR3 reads CASRELPRDSNEQFF. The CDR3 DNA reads TGTGCCAGCAGGGAACTACCGCGGGACTCCAATGAGCAGTTCTTC.

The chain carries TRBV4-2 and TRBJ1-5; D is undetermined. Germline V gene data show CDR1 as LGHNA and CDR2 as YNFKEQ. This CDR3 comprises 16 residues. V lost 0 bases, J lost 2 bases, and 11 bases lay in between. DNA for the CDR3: TGTGCCAGCAGCCAAGATGGACCCGAGGGCAATCAGCCCCAGCATTTT. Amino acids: CASSQDGPEGNQPQHF.

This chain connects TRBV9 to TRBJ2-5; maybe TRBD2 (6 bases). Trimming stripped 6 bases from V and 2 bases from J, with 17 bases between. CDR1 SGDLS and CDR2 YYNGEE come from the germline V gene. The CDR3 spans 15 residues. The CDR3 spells CASTPGLTQQETQYF. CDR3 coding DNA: TGTGCCAGCACCCCGGGACTGACCCAACAAGAGACCCAGTACTTC.

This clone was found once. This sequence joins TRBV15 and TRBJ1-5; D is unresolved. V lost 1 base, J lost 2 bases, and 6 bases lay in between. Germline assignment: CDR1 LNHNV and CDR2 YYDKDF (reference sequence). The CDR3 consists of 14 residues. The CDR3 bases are TGTGCCACCAGCAGAGGCGTCGGCAATCAGCCCCAGCATTTT. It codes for CATSRGVGNQPQHF.

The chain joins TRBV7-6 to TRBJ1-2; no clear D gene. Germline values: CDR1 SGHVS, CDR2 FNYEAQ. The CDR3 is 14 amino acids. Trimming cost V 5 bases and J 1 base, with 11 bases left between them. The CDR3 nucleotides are TGTGCCAGCAGCCCGTCCTGGGGTAACTATGGCTACACCTTC. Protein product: CASSPSWGNYGYTF.

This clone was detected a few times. CDR3 DNA sequence: TGTGCCAGCAGCTTATTGGACAGTAAGCCTGAAGCTTTCTTT. Translation gives CASSLLDSKPEAFF. The rearrangement joins TRBV7-9 to TRBJ1-1; TRBD1 is a possible D gene (6 bases). The germline V gene has CDR1 SEHNR and CDR2 FQNEAQ (reference sequence). V lost 2 bases to trimming and J lost 6 bases, with 13 bases between them. CDR3 size: 14 residues.

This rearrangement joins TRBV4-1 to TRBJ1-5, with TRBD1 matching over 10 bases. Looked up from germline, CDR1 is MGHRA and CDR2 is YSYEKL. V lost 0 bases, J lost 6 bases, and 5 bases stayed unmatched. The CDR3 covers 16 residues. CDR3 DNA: TGCGCCAGCAGCCAAGAGGGGGGACAGGGGTTTCAGCCCCAGCATTTT. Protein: CASSQEGGQGFQPQHF.

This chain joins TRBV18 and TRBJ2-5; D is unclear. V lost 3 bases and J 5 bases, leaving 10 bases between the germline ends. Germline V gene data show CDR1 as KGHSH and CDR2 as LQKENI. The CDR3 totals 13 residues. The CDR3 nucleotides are TGTGCCAGCTCACCCTTACCAGATGAGACCCAGTACTTC. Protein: CASSPLPDETQYF.